These T cell receptor beta chains were read from a single sample in a study of siplizumab effects on memory and regulatory T cells. Here immunoSEQ multiplex PCR was the method, and the copy in TCRdb shows in-frame clones only, minus some. The sample consists of around 100,000 clones, around 90% of them appearing once. Sequencing used CD4+ T cells sorted from blood. The receptors originated from a human donor in good health. The CDR3 runs from the conserved cysteine through the conserved F or W. Each record gives: clone size, V gene, J gene, CDR3 protein. Rows may omit the clone size; those that give it use once, few, many or a size class.

clone_size: .
v_call: TRBV6-6
j_call: TRBJ2-5
cdr3_aa: CASRPYRDKETQYF

clone_size: .
v_call: TRBV10-1
j_call: TRBJ2-2
cdr3_aa: CASSDTGGAPAGELFF

clone_size: .
v_call: TRBV9
j_call: TRBJ1-5
cdr3_aa: CASSVTVNQPQHF

clone_size: .
v_call: TRBV7-2
j_call: TRBJ2-1
cdr3_aa: CASRGGSGNEQFF

clone_size: .
v_call: TRBV5-1
j_call: TRBJ1-6
cdr3_aa: CASSLALAGRGSPLHF

clone_size: .
v_call: TRBV2
j_call: TRBJ2-1
cdr3_aa: CASRLLAGGPSEQFF

clone_size: .
v_call: TRBV5-4
j_call: TRBJ2-7
cdr3_aa: CASSLDGGQFHSYEQYF

clone_size: .
v_call: TRBV23-1
j_call: TRBJ2-4
cdr3_aa: CASSQSFRPCANIQYF

clone_size: .
v_call: TRBV28
j_call: TRBJ1-4
cdr3_aa: CASSLRLNEKLFF

clone_size: .
v_call: TRBV18
j_call: TRBJ1-6
cdr3_aa: CANSPMQGFNNSPLHF

clone_size: .
v_call: TRBV29-1
j_call: TRBJ2-2
cdr3_aa: CSVEDLGTGELFF

clone_size: .
v_call: TRBV10-3
j_call: TRBJ1-1
cdr3_aa: CAISESGTPQAFF

clone_size: .
v_call: TRBV7-2
j_call: TRBJ2-5
cdr3_aa: CASSYRVQETQYF

clone_size: .
v_call: TRBV5-1
j_call: TRBJ1-1
cdr3_aa: CASSLINRGGNTEAFF

clone_size: few
v_call: TRBV5-1
j_call: TRBJ2-7
cdr3_aa: CASTLGRGTDEQYF

clone_size: .
v_call: TRBV7-9
j_call: TRBJ1-1
cdr3_aa: CASSRDRGNTEAFF

clone_size: .
v_call: TRBV7-3
j_call: TRBJ2-1
cdr3_aa: CASALGGSLYNEQFF

clone_size: .
v_call: TRBV6-1
j_call: TRBJ2-5
cdr3_aa: CASSSFDGQETQYF

clone_size: .
v_call: TRBV30
j_call: TRBJ2-7
cdr3_aa: CAWRTGGSYEQYF

clone_size: .
v_call: TRBV7-2
j_call: TRBJ1-1
cdr3_aa: CASRHKSWDLSEAFF

clone_size: .
v_call: TRBV4-3
j_call: TRBJ1-5
cdr3_aa: CASSQDTGAKRQPQHF

clone_size: .
v_call: TRBV10-2
j_call: TRBJ1-4
cdr3_aa: CASSPETNEKLFF

clone_size: .
v_call: TRBV7-3
j_call: TRBJ2-3
cdr3_aa: CASSLLTTDTQYF

clone_size: .
v_call: TRBV19
j_call: TRBJ2-1
cdr3_aa: CASRQAGGPYNEQFF

clone_size: .
v_call: TRBV7-2
j_call: TRBJ2-1
cdr3_aa: CASSLSVHLNEQFF

clone_size: .
v_call: TRBV6-5
j_call: TRBJ1-5
cdr3_aa: CASNLGGDNQPQHF

clone_size: .
v_call: TRBV7-2
j_call: TRBJ2-3
cdr3_aa: CASTAGTSGDTQYF